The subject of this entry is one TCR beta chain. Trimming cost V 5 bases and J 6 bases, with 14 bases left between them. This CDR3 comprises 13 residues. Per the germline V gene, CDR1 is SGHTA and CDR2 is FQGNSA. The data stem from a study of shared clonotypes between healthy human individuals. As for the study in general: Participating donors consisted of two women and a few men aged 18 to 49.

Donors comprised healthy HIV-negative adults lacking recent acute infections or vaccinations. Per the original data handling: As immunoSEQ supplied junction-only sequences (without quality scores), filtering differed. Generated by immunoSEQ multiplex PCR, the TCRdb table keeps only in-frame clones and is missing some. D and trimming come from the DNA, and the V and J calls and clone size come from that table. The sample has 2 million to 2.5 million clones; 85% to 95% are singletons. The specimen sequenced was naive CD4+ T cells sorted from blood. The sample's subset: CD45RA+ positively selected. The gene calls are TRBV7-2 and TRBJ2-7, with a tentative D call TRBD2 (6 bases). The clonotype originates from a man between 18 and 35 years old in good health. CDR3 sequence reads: CASSLGTGPEQYF. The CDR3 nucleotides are TGTGCCAGCAGCCTCGGGACTGGACCCGAGCAGTACTTC.